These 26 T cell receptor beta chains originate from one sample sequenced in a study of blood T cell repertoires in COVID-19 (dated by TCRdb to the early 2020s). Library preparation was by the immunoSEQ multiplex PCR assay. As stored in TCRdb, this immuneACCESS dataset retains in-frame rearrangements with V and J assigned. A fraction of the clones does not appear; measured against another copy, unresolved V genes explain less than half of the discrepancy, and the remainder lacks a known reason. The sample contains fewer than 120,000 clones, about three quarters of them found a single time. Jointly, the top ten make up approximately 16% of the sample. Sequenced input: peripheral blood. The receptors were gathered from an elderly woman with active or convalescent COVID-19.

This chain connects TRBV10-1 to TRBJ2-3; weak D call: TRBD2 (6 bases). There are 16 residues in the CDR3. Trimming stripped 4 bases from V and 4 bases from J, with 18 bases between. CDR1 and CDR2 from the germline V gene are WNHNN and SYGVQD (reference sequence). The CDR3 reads CASSGADGRVPDTQYF. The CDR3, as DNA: TGCGCCAGCAGTGGCGCGGACGGGAGAGTTCCAGATACGCAGTATTTT.

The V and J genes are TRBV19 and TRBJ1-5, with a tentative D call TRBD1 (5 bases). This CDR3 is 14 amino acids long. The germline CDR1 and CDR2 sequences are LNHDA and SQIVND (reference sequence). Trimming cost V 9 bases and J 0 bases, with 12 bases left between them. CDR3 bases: TGTGCCAGCCACAGGTGGGGTAGCAATCAGCCCCAGCATTTT. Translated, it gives CASHRWGSNQPQHF.

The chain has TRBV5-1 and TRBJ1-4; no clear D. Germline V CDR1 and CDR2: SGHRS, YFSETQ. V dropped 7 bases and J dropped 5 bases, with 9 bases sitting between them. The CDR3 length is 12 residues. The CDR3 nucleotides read TGCGCCAGCCGGTGGGAGAATGAAAAACTGTTTTTT. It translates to CASRWENEKLFF.

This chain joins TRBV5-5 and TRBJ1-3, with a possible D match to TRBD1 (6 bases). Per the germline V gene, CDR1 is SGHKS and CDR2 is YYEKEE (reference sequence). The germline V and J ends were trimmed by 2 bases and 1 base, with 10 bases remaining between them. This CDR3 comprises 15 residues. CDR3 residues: CASSFGGASGNTIYF. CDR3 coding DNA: TGTGCCAGCAGCTTCGGGGGGGCGTCTGGAAACACCATATATTTT.

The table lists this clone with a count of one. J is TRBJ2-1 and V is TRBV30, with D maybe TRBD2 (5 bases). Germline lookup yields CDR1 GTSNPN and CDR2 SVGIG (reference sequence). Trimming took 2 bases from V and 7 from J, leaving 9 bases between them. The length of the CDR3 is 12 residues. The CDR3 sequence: CAWSRTGNEQFF. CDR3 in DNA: TGTGCCTGGAGTCGGACGGGAAATGAGCAGTTCTTC.

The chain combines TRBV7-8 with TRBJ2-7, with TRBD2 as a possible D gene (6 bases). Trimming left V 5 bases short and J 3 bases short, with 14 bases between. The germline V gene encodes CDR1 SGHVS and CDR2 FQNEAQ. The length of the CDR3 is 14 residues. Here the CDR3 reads CASSLGLQLYEQYF. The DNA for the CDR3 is TGTGCCAGCAGCCTGGGACTCCAACTCTACGAGCAGTACTTC.

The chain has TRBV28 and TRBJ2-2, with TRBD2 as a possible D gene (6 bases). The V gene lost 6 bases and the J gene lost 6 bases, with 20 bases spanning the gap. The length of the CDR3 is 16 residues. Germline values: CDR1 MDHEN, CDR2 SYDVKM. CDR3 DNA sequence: TGTGCCAGCAGCAGTTTTCGGGGGACGTTGGCCGGGGAGCTGTTTTTT. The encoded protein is CASSSFRGTLAGELFF.

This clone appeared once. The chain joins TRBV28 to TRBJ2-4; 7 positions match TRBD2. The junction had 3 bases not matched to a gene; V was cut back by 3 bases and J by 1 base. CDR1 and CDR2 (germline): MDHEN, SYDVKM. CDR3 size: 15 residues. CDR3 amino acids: CASSFGGVAKNIQYF. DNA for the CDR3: TGTGCCAGCAGTTTTGGGGGGGTGGCCAAAAACATTCAGTACTTC.

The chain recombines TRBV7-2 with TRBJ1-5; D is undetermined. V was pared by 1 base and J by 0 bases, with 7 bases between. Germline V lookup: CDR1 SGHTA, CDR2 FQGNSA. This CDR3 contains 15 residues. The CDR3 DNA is TGTGCCAGCAGCTTAGAGCGAAATAGCAATCAGCCCCAGCATTTT. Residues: CASSLERNSNQPQHF. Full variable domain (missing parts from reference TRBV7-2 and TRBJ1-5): GAGVSQSPSNKVTEKGKDVELRCDPISGHTALYWYRQSLGQGLEFLIYFQGNSAPDKSGLPSDRFSAERTGGSVSTLTIQRTQQEDSAVYLCASSLERNSNQPQHFGDGTRLSIL.

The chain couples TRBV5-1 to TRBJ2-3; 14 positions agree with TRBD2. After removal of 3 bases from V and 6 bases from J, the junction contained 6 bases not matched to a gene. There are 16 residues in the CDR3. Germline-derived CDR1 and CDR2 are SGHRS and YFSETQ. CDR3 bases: TGCGCCAGCAGCTCGACTAGCGGGAGGGCCTGGGATACGCAGTATTTT. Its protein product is CASSSTSGRAWDTQYF. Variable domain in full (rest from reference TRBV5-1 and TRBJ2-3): KAGVTQTPRYLIKTRGQQVTLSCSPISGHRSVSWYQQTPGQGLQFLFEYFSETQRNKGNFPGRFSGRQFSNSRSEMNVSTLELGDSALYLCASSSTSGRAWDTQYFGPGTRLTVL.

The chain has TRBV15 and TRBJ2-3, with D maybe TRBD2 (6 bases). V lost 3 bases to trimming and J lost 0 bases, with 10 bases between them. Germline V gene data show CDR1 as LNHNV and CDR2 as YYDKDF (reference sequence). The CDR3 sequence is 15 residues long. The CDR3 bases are TGTGCCACCAGCAGGGGGAGCGGGAGCACAGATACGCAGTATTTT. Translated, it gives CATSRGSGSTDTQYF.

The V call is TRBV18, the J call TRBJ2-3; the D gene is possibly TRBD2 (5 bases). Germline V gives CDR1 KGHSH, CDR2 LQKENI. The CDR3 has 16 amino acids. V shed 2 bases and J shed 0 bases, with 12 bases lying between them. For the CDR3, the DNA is TGTGCCAGCTCACCATTTCAGACTACTAGCACAGATACGCAGTATTTT. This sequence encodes CASSPFQTTSTDTQYF.

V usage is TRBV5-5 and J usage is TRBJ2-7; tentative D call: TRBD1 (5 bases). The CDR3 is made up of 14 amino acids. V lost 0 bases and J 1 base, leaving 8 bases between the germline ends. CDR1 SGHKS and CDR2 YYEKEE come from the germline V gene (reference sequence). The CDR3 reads CASSLVGPSYEQYF. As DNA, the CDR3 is TGTGCCAGCAGCTTGGTGGGGCCGTCCTACGAGCAGTACTTC.

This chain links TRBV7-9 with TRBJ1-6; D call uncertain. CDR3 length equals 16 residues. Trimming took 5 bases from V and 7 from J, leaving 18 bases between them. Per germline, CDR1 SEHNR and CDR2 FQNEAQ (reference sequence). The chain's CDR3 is CASSRFPSGVNSPLHF. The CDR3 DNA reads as TGTGCCAGCAGCCGATTCCCGAGTGGAGTCAATTCACCCCTCCACTTT.

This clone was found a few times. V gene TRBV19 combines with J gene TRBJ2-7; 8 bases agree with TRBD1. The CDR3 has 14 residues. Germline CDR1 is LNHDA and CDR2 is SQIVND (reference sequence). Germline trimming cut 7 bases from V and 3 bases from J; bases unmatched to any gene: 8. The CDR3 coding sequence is TGTGCCAGTAAGGAGAGAGACAGGGGCTACGAGCAGTACTTC. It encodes CASKERDRGYEQYF. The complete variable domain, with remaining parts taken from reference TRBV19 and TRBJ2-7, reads DGGITQSPKYLFRKEGQNVTLSCEQNLNHDAMYWYRQDPGQGLRLIYYSQIVNDFQKGDIAEGYSVSREKKESFPLTVTSAQKNPTAFYLCASKERDRGYEQYFGPGTRLTVT.

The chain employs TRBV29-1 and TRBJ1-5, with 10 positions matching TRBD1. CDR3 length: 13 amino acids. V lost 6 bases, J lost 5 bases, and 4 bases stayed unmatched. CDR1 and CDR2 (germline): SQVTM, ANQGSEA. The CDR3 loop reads CSVAGTGDQPQHF. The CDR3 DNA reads TGCAGCGTAGCCGGGACAGGGGATCAGCCCCAGCATTTT.

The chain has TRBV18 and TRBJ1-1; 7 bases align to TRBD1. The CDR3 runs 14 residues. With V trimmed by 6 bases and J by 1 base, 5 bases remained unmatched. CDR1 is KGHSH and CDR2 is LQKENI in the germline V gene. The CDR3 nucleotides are TGTGCCAGCTCCCGGGACAGTGCGAACACTGAAGCTTTCTTT. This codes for CASSRDSANTEAFF. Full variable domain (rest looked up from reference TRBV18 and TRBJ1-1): NAGVMQNPRHLVRRRGQEARLRCSPMKGHSHVYWYRQLPEEGLKFMVYLQKENIIDESGMPKERFSAEFPKEGPSILRIQQVVRGDSAAYFCASSRDSANTEAFFGQGTRLTVV.

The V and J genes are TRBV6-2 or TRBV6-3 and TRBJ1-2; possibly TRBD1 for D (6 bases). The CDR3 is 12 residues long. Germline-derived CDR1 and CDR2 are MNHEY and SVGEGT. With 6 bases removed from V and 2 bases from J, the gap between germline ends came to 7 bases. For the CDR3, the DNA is TGTGCCAGCAGCGACAGGAACTATGGCTACACCTTC. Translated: CASSDRNYGYTF.

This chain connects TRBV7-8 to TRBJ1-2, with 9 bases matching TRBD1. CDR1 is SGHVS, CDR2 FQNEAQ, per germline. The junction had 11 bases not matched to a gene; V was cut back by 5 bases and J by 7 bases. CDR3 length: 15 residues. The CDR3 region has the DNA TGTGCCAGCAGCCCGAGGGACAGGGTCGTATCTGGCTACACCTTC. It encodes CASSPRDRVVSGYTF. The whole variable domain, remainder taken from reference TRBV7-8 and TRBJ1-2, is GAGVSQSPRYKVAKRGQDVALRCDPISGHVSLFWYQQALGQGPEFLTYFQNEAQLDKSGLPSDRFFAERPEGSVSTLKIQRTQQEDSAVYLCASSPRDRVVSGYTFGSGTRLTVV.

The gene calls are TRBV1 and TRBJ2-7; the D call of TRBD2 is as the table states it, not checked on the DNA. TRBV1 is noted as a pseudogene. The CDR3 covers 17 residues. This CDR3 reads CTSSSWIAGGSSYEQYF. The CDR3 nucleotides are TGCACCAGCAGCTCATGGATAGCGGGAGGAAGTAGTTACGAGCAGTACTTC.

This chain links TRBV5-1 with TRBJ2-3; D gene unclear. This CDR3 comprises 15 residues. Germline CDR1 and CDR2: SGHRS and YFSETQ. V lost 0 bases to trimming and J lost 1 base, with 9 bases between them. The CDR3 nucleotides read TGCGCCAGCAGCTTGGATACAGCCGGCACAGATACGCAGTATTTT. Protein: CASSLDTAGTDTQYF. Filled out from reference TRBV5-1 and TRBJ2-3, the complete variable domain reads KAGVTQTPRYLIKTRGQQVTLSCSPISGHRSVSWYQQTPGQGLQFLFEYFSETQRNKGNFPGRFSGRQFSNSRSEMNVSTLELGDSALYLCASSLDTAGTDTQYFGPGTRLTVL.

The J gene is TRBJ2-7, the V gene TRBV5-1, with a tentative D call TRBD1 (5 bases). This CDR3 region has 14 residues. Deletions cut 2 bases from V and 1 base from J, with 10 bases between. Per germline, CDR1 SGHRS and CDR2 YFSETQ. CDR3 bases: TGCGCCAGCAGCTTACAGGTCTCATCCTACGAGCAGTACTTC. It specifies CASSLQVSSYEQYF.

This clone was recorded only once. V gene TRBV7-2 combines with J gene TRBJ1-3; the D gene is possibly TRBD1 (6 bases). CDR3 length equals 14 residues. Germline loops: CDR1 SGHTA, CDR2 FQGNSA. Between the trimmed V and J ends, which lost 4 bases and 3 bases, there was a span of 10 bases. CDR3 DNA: TGTGCCAGCAGCTCCGGACAGTATGGAAACACCATATATTTT. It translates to CASSSGQYGNTIYF.

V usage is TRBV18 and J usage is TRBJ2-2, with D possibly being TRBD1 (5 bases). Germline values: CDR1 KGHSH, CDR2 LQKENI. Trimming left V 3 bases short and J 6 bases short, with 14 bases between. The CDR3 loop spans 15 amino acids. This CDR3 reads CASSPQGPPAGELFF. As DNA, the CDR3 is TGTGCCAGCTCACCGCAGGGTCCGCCCGCCGGGGAGCTGTTTTTT.

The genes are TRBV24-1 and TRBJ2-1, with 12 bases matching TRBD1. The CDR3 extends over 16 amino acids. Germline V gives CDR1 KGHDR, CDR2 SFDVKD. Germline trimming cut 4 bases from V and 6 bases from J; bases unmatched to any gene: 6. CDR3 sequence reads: CATSEGTGGDGNEQFF. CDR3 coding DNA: TGTGCCACCAGTGAGGGGACAGGGGGCGACGGCAATGAGCAGTTCTTC.

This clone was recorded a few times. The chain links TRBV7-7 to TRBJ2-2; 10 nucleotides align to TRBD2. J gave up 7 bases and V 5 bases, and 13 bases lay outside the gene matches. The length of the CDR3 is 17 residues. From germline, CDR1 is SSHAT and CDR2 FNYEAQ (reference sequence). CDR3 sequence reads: CASSPNGLADPGGELFF. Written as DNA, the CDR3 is TGTGCCAGCAGCCCAAACGGACTAGCGGACCCCGGCGGGGAGCTGTTTTTT.